What follows are 14 T cell receptor beta chains derived from one specimen sequenced in a study of radiation and T cells in renal cell carcinoma. As to time point: baseline pretreatment blood. Treatment in this sample: 15 Gy SBRT to primary tumor, nephrectomy 4 weeks later. The assay was immunoSEQ multiplex PCR, and TCRdb's table has in-frame clones only and misses some. The sample shows just over 95,000 clones, about 86% of them seen only once. The starting material was blood, obtained from a patient whose treatment included radiotherapy and nephrectomy. The receptors were sampled from a man between 50 and 59 years old with renal cell carcinoma.

V gene TRBV6-1 combines with J gene TRBJ1-2; 7 bases align to TRBD1. CDR1 and CDR2 from the germline V gene are MNHNS and SASEGT. The CDR3 runs 14 residues. With 10 bases clipped from V and 4 bases from J, the junction kept 12 bases outside the gene matches. The CDR3 nucleotides are TGTGCCACCCACCCTCCTGACAGGGCCTATGGCTACACCTTC. Amino acids: CATHPPDRAYGYTF.

The chain joins TRBV5-1 to TRBJ2-5; possibly TRBD2 for D (5 bases). The CDR3 contains 15 residues. With 1 base removed from V and 7 bases from J, the gap between germline ends came to 17 bases. Per germline, CDR1 SGHRS and CDR2 YFSETQ. CDR3 coding DNA: TGCGCCAGCAGCTTGCTGGGCGGCGACCGGGGGACCCAGTACTTC. It translates to CASSLLGGDRGTQYF.

The V and J genes are TRBV5-1 and TRBJ2-7; D possibly corresponds to TRBD2 (5 bases). CDR3 length: 15 residues. V was pared by 2 bases and J by 1 base, with 13 bases between. Germline V CDR1 and CDR2: SGHRS, YFSETQ. Here the CDR3 reads CASSFLASQSYEQYF. CDR3 in DNA: TGCGCCAGCAGCTTTTTAGCGTCTCAATCCTACGAGCAGTACTTC.

This clone was seen once. The chain uses TRBV9 and TRBJ2-7; tentative D call: TRBD2 (5 bases). CDR3 length: 17 residues. The V and J ends lost 7 bases and 0 bases respectively, with 23 bases between them. The germline V gene has CDR1 SGDLS and CDR2 YYNGEE. CDR3 bases: TGTGCCAGCCACGGTCCAGGACTTTTACCCCCCTCCTACGAGCAGTACTTC. It specifies CASHGPGLLPPSYEQYF.

The chain joins TRBV5-1 to TRBJ2-3; tentatively, D is TRBD1 (5 bases). CDR1 SGHRS and CDR2 YFSETQ come from the germline V gene. CDR3 length equals 15 residues. V shed 0 bases and J shed 4 bases, with 12 bases lying between them. CDR3 coding DNA: TGCGCCAGCAGCTTGGCCCTTCAGGGTTCAGATACGCAGTATTTT. This gives the protein CASSLALQGSDTQYF.

The CDR3 nucleotides are TGTGCCAGTAGTATTCGCCAGGGGAACGACGAGCAGTACTTC. It specifies CASSIRQGNDEQYF. This sequence joins TRBV19 and TRBJ2-7; D is possibly TRBD1 (6 bases). The CDR3 is 14 amino acids. Germline loops: CDR1 LNHDA, CDR2 SQIVND (reference sequence). Trimming shortened V by 3 bases and J by 5 bases, and 14 bases separated the two germline ends.

V is TRBV25-1 and J is TRBJ1-1; 7 positions match TRBD1. Germline V CDR1 and CDR2: MGHDK, SYGVNS. The ends lost 2 bases at V and 5 bases at J; junction bases unmatched: 5. The CDR3 totals 14 residues. The DNA for the CDR3 is TGTGCCAGCAGTGAACTTGACAGGGAAACTGAAGCTTTCTTT. Protein: CASSELDRETEAFF.

CDR3 in amino acids: CASSQERESYQPQHF. The DNA of the CDR3 is TGCGCCAGCAGCCAAGAAAGGGAGTCCTACCAGCCCCAGCATTTT. V and J are TRBV4-3 and TRBJ1-5; D not certain. CDR1 and CDR2 (germline): LGHNA, YSLEER. This CDR3 has 15 amino acids. Trimming pared 0 bases from V and 7 bases from J, leaving 13 bases between.

The V call is TRBV10-3, the J call TRBJ1-2; D is possibly TRBD1 (6 bases). Germline CDR1 is ENHRY and CDR2 is SYGVKD. Trimming removed 0 bases at V and 7 bases at J, with 9 bases between. This CDR3 has 13 residues. CDR3 DNA sequence: TGTGCCATCAGTGAGTCTGGCAGGGGTGGCTACACCTTC. This codes for CAISESGRGGYTF.

The chain uses TRBV27 and TRBJ1-1; D is perhaps TRBD1 (6 bases). CDR3 length: 15 residues. Germline CDR1 reads MNHEY; CDR2 reads SMNVEV (reference sequence). V was pared by 3 bases and J by 6 bases, with 17 bases between. The CDR3 is CASSFRAGAQAEAFF. DNA of the CDR3: TGTGCCAGCAGTTTTCGTGCGGGGGCGCAGGCTGAAGCTTTCTTT.

The chain links TRBV6-5 to TRBJ1-2, with D maybe TRBD1 (6 bases). The ends were cut back, 0 bases at V and 7 bases at J, with 15 bases in the middle. Germline CDR1 reads MNHEY; CDR2 reads SVGAGI. This CDR3 contains 15 residues. The CDR3, as DNA: TGTGCCAGCAGTTACTCTTCCGGGGGCCTTAGTGGCTACACCTTC. Translated, it gives CASSYSSGGLSGYTF.

V is TRBV5-1 and J is TRBJ2-1; D remains ambiguous. Germline CDR1 and CDR2: SGHRS and YFSETQ. The germline V and J ends were trimmed by 1 base and 6 bases, with 5 bases remaining between them. CDR3 length: 12 residues. The CDR3 is CASSLSTNEQFF. DNA of the CDR3: TGCGCCAGCAGCTTGTCCACCAATGAGCAGTTCTTC.

The J gene is TRBJ2-1, the V gene TRBV5-1; 10 nucleotides match TRBD1. Germline CDR1 is SGHRS and CDR2 is YFSETQ. The J segment lost 9 bases and the V segment lost 2 bases, leaving 8 bases of the junction unmatched. The CDR3 is 15 amino acids. The CDR3 spells CASSFGTGVVGEQFF. CDR3 DNA: TGCGCCAGCAGCTTCGGGACAGGGGTGGTCGGTGAGCAGTTCTTC.

In its sample, this clone was seen a few times. This chain links TRBV28 with TRBJ1-1; TRBD1 is a possible D gene (5 bases). This CDR3 spans 15 amino acids. In germline, CDR1 is MDHEN, CDR2 SYDVKM. Trimming removed 3 bases at V and 4 bases at J, with 15 bases between. CDR3 nucleotide sequence: TGTGCCAGCAGTTTCGCGAGTCGGGGGTCCACTGAAGCTTTCTTT. It encodes CASSFASRGSTEAFF.